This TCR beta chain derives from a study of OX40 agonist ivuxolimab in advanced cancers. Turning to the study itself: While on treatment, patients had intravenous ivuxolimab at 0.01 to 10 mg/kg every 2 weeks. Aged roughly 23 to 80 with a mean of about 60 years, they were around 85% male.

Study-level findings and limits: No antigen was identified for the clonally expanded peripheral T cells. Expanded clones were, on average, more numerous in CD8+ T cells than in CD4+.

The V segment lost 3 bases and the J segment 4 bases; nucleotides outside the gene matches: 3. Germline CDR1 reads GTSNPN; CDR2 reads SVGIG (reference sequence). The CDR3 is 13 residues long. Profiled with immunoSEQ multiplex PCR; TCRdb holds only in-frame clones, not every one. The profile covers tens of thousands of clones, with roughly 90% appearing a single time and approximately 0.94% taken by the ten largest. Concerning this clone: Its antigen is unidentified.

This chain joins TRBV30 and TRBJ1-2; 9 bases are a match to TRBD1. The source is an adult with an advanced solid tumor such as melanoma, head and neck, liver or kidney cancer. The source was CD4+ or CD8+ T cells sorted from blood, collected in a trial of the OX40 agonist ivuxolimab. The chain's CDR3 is CAWRDRGSYGYTF. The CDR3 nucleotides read TGTGCCTGGAGAGACAGGGGGTCCTATGGCTACACCTTC.